The 30 T cell receptor beta chains below all came from one sample that was sequenced in a study of blood T cells in healthy people across ages. For the second PCR, which ran for about 7 to 11 cycles, a sample-barcoded 5' primer and a J-beta primer mix were used. TCRdb independently ran MiXCR on the 5' RACE reads; one entry per CDR3 protein. In the table there are 950,000 to 1,200,000 distinct CDR3 sequences, 35% to 45% of which are singletons. What was sequenced was blood. The receptors derive from a man aged 18 to 29 in good health.

The CDR3: CSARGRGHTEAFF. DNA of the CDR3: TGCAGTGCCCGAGGCAGGGGGCACACTGAAGCTTTCTTT. This chain joins TRBV20-1 and TRBJ1-1; TRBD1 matches 8 bases. The CDR3 covers 13 residues. Losses at the gene ends were 6 bases for V and 3 bases for J; bases not matched to a gene: 6. The germline V gene encodes CDR1 DFQATT and CDR2 SNEGSKA (reference sequence).

This clonotype was observed a few times. The junction departs from germline at one end; a sequencing error may be responsible. The chain links TRBV7-9 to TRBJ2-7; D not resolved. The J call is doubtful: the DNA matches TRBJ2-5 better. Germline values: CDR1 SEHNR, CDR2 FQNEAQ (reference sequence). The CDR3 covers 14 residues. CDR3 in amino acids: CASSLETPQQTQYF. The CDR3 DNA follows: TGTGCCAGCAGCTTAGAGACACCCCAACAGACCCAGTACTTC.

The chain uses TRBV10-2 and TRBJ2-7, with 7 bases aligning to TRBD2. V was clipped by 2 bases and J by 7 bases; unmatched bases: 8. The CDR3 has 14 amino acids. Germline CDR1 WSHSY, CDR2 SAAADI. The CDR3 region has the DNA TGCGCCAGCAGTGAGGGTGGGGGGGAGGATGAGCAGTACTTC. Translation gives CASSEGGGEDEQYF.

The V and J genes are TRBV3-1 and TRBJ1-1, with D hard to call. V was cut by 0 bases and J by 0 bases, with 8 bases left in between. This CDR3 is 15 amino acids long. Germline V gene data show CDR1 as LGHDT and CDR2 as YNNKEL (reference sequence). The CDR3 here is CASSQEPTLNTEAFF. DNA for the CDR3: TGTGCCAGCAGCCAAGAACCAACCCTGAACACTGAAGCTTTCTTT.

This clonotype was seen repeatedly, ten times or more. The chain has TRBV12-3 or TRBV12-4 and TRBJ2-1; no definite D call. The germline V and J ends were trimmed by 2 bases and 8 bases, with 10 bases remaining between them. CDR3 length: 13 amino acids. The CDR3: CASSLKTEHEQFF. DNA for the CDR3: TGTGCCAGCAGTTTAAAGACTGAGCATGAGCAGTTCTTC.

This clonotype was seen more than once but under ten times. The genes are TRBV6-6 and TRBJ1-1; 7 nucleotides agree with TRBD1. There are 13 residues in the CDR3. Unmatched junction bases numbered 5, after V lost 6 bases and J lost 4 bases. The germline gives CDR1 MNHNY, CDR2 SVGAGI (reference sequence). In DNA form, the CDR3 reads TGTGCCAGCAGCCCCAGGGGGATCACTGAAGCTTTCTTT. Translating gives CASSPRGITEAFF.

This clonotype was recorded at least ten times. The chain carries TRBV5-1 and TRBJ2-4; D is unresolved. Germline CDR1 and CDR2: SGHRS and YFSETQ. The CDR3 runs 13 residues. Trimming shortened V by 8 bases and J by 0 bases, and 9 bases separated the two germline ends. DNA of the CDR3: TGCGCCAGTTCTGGCTTAGCCAAAAACATTCAGTACTTC. This encodes CASSGLAKNIQYF. Full variable domain (remainder filled in from reference TRBV5-1 and TRBJ2-4): KAGVTQTPRYLIKTRGQQVTLSCSPISGHRSVSWYQQTPGQGLQFLFEYFSETQRNKGNFPGRFSGRQFSNSRSEMNVSTLELGDSALYLCASSGLAKNIQYFGAGTRLSVL.

The gene calls are TRBV20-1 and TRBJ2-3, with D perhaps matching TRBD2 (5 bases). Trimming left V 0 bases short and J 0 bases short, with 10 bases between. CDR1 is DFQATT and CDR2 is SNEGSKA in the germline V gene (reference sequence). The CDR3 covers 15 residues. The CDR3 region has the DNA TGCAGTGCTAGAGATCTGACTATTAGCACAGATACGCAGTATTTT. As protein: CSARDLTISTDTQYF.

This sequence joins TRBV25-1 and TRBJ2-1; 7 positions agree with TRBD2. V dropped 6 bases and J dropped 3; count of bases not matched to a gene: 14. Looked up from germline, CDR1 is MGHDK and CDR2 is SYGVNS. The CDR3 consists of 17 residues. The CDR3 sequence: CASSKALRLAGYNEQFF. CDR3 nucleotide sequence: TGTGCCAGCAGCAAAGCCCTCCGACTAGCCGGCTACAATGAGCAGTTCTTC.

This clonotype occurred a few times. The chain is built from TRBV18 and TRBJ1-2, with a weak D call TRBD1 (5 bases). The ends were cut back, 6 bases at V and 6 bases at J, with 14 bases in the middle. CDR1 is KGHSH, CDR2 LQKENI, per germline. This CDR3 is 13 amino acids long. In nucleotides, the CDR3 is TGTGCCAGCTCTCAACAGGAGAAGGATGGCTACACCTTC. Translating gives CASSQQEKDGYTF.

This clonotype was observed a handful of times. The gene calls are TRBV4-3 and TRBJ2-5, with 12 bases identical to TRBD2. The ends lost 1 base at V and 11 bases at J; junction bases unmatched: 11. Germline CDR1 LGHNA, CDR2 YSLEER. The CDR3 spans 16 residues. CDR3 residues: CASSQGGLAGRNEQYF. For the CDR3, the DNA is TGCGCCAGCAGCCAAGGTGGACTAGCGGGGAGAAATGAGCAGTACTTC.

This clonotype was counted between two and nine times. This sequence joins TRBV3-1 and TRBJ1-1; 8 nucleotides match TRBD1. Germline V gene sequence: CDR1 LGHDT, CDR2 YNNKEL (reference sequence). This CDR3 has 16 residues. With 1 base clipped from V and 4 bases from J, the junction kept 8 bases outside the gene matches. The CDR3 protein is CASSQATGVIGTEAFF. The CDR3 DNA reads TGTGCCAGCAGCCAAGCGACAGGGGTTATCGGCACTGAAGCTTTCTTT.

The chain links TRBV27 to TRBJ2-5; 8 positions agree with TRBD1. CDR3 length: 15 amino acids. J gave up 5 bases and V 6 bases, and 11 bases lay outside the gene matches. CDR1 and CDR2 (germline): MNHEY, SMNVEV (reference sequence). In nucleotides, the CDR3 is TGTGCCAGCAGCCCCACAGGGGGGTTTTCGGAGACCCAGTACTTC. Translated: CASSPTGGFSETQYF.

This clonotype was counted a few times. The V gene is TRBV6-2 or TRBV6-3, the J gene TRBJ1-2, with D hard to call. The germline CDR1 and CDR2 sequences are MNHEY and SVGEGT. The CDR3 is made up of 14 amino acids. Deletions cut 5 bases from V and 0 bases from J, with 10 bases between. CDR3 loop: CASSGTTANYGYTF. The CDR3 region has the DNA TGTGCCAGCAGTGGAACCACAGCTAACTATGGCTACACCTTC.

V usage is TRBV4-3 and J usage is TRBJ1-2, with a weak D call TRBD1 (6 bases). Germline loops: CDR1 LGHNA, CDR2 YSLEER. Between the trimmed V and J ends, which lost 0 bases and 3 bases, there was a span of 11 bases. This CDR3 comprises 15 residues. CDR3 sequence: CASSQEGGTYYGYTF. The CDR3 nucleotides read TGCGCCAGCAGCCAAGAAGGGGGGACCTACTATGGCTACACCTTC.

The rearrangement links TRBV5-1 to TRBJ2-2; TRBD1 aligns across 9 bases. The CDR3 has 15 amino acids. Germline values: CDR1 SGHRS, CDR2 YFSETQ. The trim removed 4 bases at V and 5 bases at J, leaving 6 bases unmatched. The CDR3 reads CASSPPTGGTGELFF. In DNA, the CDR3 is TGCGCCAGCAGCCCTCCGACAGGGGGAACCGGGGAGCTGTTTTTT.

J is TRBJ1-1 and V is TRBV5-8, with no clear D. The V gene lost 4 bases and the J gene lost 2 bases, with 12 bases spanning the gap. The CDR3 length is 14 residues. Looked up from germline, CDR1 is SGHTS and CDR2 is YDEGEE. The DNA of the CDR3 is TGTGCCAGCAGCCGAGTCGTTATAAACACTGAAGCTTTCTTT. It yields the protein CASSRVVINTEAFF.

This sequence joins TRBV9 and TRBJ2-3; 8 nucleotides align to TRBD1. Unmatched junction bases numbered 6, after V lost 4 bases and J lost 2 bases. The CDR3 contains 15 residues. Germline-derived CDR1 and CDR2 are SGDLS and YYNGEE. CDR3 amino acids: CASSRQGSTTDTQYF. CDR3 in DNA: TGTGCCAGCAGCCGACAGGGGTCAACCACAGATACGCAGTATTTT.

In this sample, this clonotype turned up once. The chain carries TRBV12-3 or TRBV12-4 and TRBJ2-2, with a possible D match to TRBD1 (6 bases). V lost 7 bases and J lost 7, with 13 bases in between. This CDR3 contains 13 residues. The CDR3 DNA follows: TGTGCCAGCAACGCCGAGGGGGTCGGGGAGCTGTTTTTT. It encodes CASNAEGVGELFF.

Concerning this clonotype: This could be a read error, since a much larger clone is one nucleotide away. The CDR3 sequence is CSARTGDLFSEQYF. In nucleotides, the CDR3 is TGCAGTGCCAGGACAGGGGATTTGTTCAGTGAGCAGTACTTC. The chain recombines TRBV20-1 with TRBJ2-7; TRBD1 agrees at 9 bases. The length of the CDR3 is 14 residues. CDR1 and CDR2 (germline): DFQATT, SNEGSKA (reference sequence). The V segment lost 6 bases and the J segment 7 bases; nucleotides outside the gene matches: 13.

This clonotype was counted only a few times. The V call is TRBV25-1, the J call TRBJ1-1, with 10 bases aligning to TRBD1. This CDR3 region has 15 residues. Looked up from germline, CDR1 is MGHDK and CDR2 is SYGVNS. V gave up 3 bases and J gave up 4 bases; unmatched junction bases: 5. This chain's CDR3 is CASSDYRTGGTEAFF. CDR3 bases: TGTGCCAGCAGTGACTACCGGACAGGGGGCACTGAAGCTTTCTTT.

This clonotype has a handful of counts. The V gene is TRBV6-5, the J gene TRBJ1-2, with TRBD1 identical over 7 bases. V lost 5 bases to trimming and J lost 0 bases; unmatched junction nucleotides: 6. The CDR3 is made up of 15 amino acids. The germline V gene encodes CDR1 MNHEY and CDR2 SVGAGI. CDR3: CASSRQGLANYGYTF. Here the CDR3 DNA reads TGTGCCAGCAGTAGACAGGGTTTAGCTAACTATGGCTACACCTTC.

The CDR3 nucleotides read TGTGCCAGCAGTTTAGGGGGCCCCATCGGCGCTAACTATGGCTACACCTTC. Encoded protein: CASSLGGPIGANYGYTF. The V call is TRBV12-3 or TRBV12-4, the J call TRBJ1-2, with D possibly matching TRBD1 (5 bases). The CDR3 has 17 residues. V lost 1 base to trimming and J lost 0 bases, with 15 bases between them.

The V call is TRBV27, the J call TRBJ1-2; the match to TRBD1 covers 7 bases. This CDR3 region has 14 residues. Per the germline V gene, CDR1 is MNHEY and CDR2 is SMNVEV (reference sequence). Trimming cost V 7 bases and J 4 bases; bases outside gene matches: 9. The CDR3 DNA is TGTGCCAGCAATCTAAAGGGGGCGGGCTATGGCTACACCTTC. Amino acid sequence: CASNLKGAGYGYTF.

This clonotype was seen a few times. Germline is not matched at one junction end, which may reflect a read error. V is TRBV6-1 and J is TRBJ1-2, with D uncertain. CDR3 length: 14 amino acids. Germline V gives CDR1 MNHNS, CDR2 SASEGT. The CDR3 spells CASRSGRPKYGYTF. In DNA, the CDR3 is TGTGCCAGCAGATCCGGCAGACCTAAATATGGCTACACCTTC.

The chain employs TRBV20-1 and TRBJ2-1; 15 bases match TRBD2. The CDR3 has 16 amino acids. The germline gives CDR1 DFQATT, CDR2 SNEGSKA (reference sequence). J lost 7 bases, V lost 1 base, and 5 bases had no gene match. CDR3 DNA sequence: TGCAGTGCTAGAGGCTACGGACTAGCGGGAGGGAATGAGCAGTTCTTC. Translation gives CSARGYGLAGGNEQFF.

A word on this clonotype: This may stem from a read error, because a much larger clone lies one nucleotide away. The J gene is TRBJ1-2, the V gene TRBV12-3 or TRBV12-4; D not certain. The CDR3 extends over 14 amino acids. The CDR3 DNA is TGTGCCAACAGTCCGGGGATCACTAACTATGGCTACACCTTC. Protein: CANSPGITNYGYTF.

The V and J genes are TRBV7-9 and TRBJ2-3; a possible D gene is TRBD2 (5 bases). Germline CDR1 and CDR2: SEHNR and FQNEAQ (reference sequence). This CDR3 contains 16 residues. The V end was cut by 0 bases, the J end by 2 bases, with 12 bases between. DNA for the CDR3: TGTGCCAGCAGCTTAGCGCCCCGAGGGATCACAGATACGCAGTATTTT. Protein product: CASSLAPRGITDTQYF.

The chain links TRBV4-1 to TRBJ1-5, with D uncertain. The CDR3 has 15 residues. Germline V lookup: CDR1 MGHRA, CDR2 YSYEKL. Trimming took off 0 bases at V and 10 bases at J, with 16 bases between the two ends. The CDR3 protein is CASSQDGFGGVPQHF. The CDR3 nucleotides read TGCGCCAGCAGCCAAGATGGTTTCGGCGGGGTCCCCCAGCATTTT.

The genes are TRBV18 and TRBJ1-1; no firm D call. The V and J ends lost 6 bases and 1 base respectively, with 18 bases between them. In germline, CDR1 is KGHSH, CDR2 LQKENI. The CDR3 is made up of 16 amino acids. Here the CDR3 reads CASSRNHRAENTEAFF. In DNA, the CDR3 is TGTGCCAGCTCCCGAAACCACAGAGCTGAGAACACTGAAGCTTTCTTT.